One sample yielded the 12 T cell receptor beta chains listed below, sequenced in a study of neoadjuvant anti-PD-1 for oral cavity cancer (dated by TCRdb to the early 2020s). Explained via the paper, the time point label denotes: before neoadjuvant nivolumab. Library construction relied on the immunoSEQ multiplex PCR assay. What TCRdb holds here is the immuneACCESS table cut down to in-frame rearrangements. Part of the clones is not present; checked against another copy, under half of the missing clones reflect an unresolved V gene, and the others are unexplained. This sample comprises around 14,000 clones, over 65% of them detected only once. The ten largest clonotypes hold roughly 2.9% of the sample. The specimen was PBMCs, collected before nivolumab (anti-PD-1) treatment. The origin of the receptors is a person between 35 and 79 years old with oral cavity squamous cell carcinoma.

The genes are TRBV5-4 and TRBJ1-1, with TRBD1 matching 7 bases. Per the germline V gene, CDR1 is SGHNT and CDR2 is YYREEE (reference sequence). Trimming removed 2 bases from V and 7 bases from J; junction bases left unmatched: 8. The CDR3 is 14 amino acids. The CDR3 DNA sequence: TGTGCCAGCAGCTTAACCGGGACAGCCATTGAAGCTTTCTTT. This encodes CASSLTGTAIEAFF.

This clone was counted a single time. CDR3 in DNA: TGCGCCAGCAGCTTAACCATGGGGGATGAGCAGTTCTTC. This gives the protein CASSLTMGDEQFF. This chain joins TRBV4-1 and TRBJ2-1; D tentatively reads TRBD1 or TRBD2 (5 bases each). Trimming pared 5 bases from V and 8 bases from J, leaving 13 bases between. The CDR3 length is 13 residues. Germline values: CDR1 MGHRA, CDR2 YSYEKL.

The rearrangement joins TRBV29-1 to TRBJ1-2, with 10 positions matching TRBD1. The V gene end was trimmed by 5 bases and the J gene end by 6 bases; junction bases not matched to a gene: 6. The CDR3 covers 13 residues. From germline, CDR1 is SQVTM and CDR2 ANQGSEA. Written as DNA, the CDR3 is TGCAGCGTTCGGGACAGGGGTTGGAATGGCTACACCTTC. Residues: CSVRDRGWNGYTF.

This rearrangement joins TRBV5-6 to TRBJ1-1, with unresolved D. The CDR3 runs 15 residues. The V end was cut by 2 bases, the J end by 11 bases, with 22 bases between. Germline CDR1 and CDR2: SGHDT and YYEEEE. The CDR3 here is CASSFGTNLPSGAFF. CDR3 DNA: TGTGCCAGCAGCTTCGGCACGAACCTTCCGTCTGGGGCTTTCTTT. Full variable domain (remainder filled in from reference TRBV5-6 and TRBJ1-1): DAGVTQSPTHLIKTRGQQVTLRCSPKSGHDTVSWYQQALGQGPQFIFQYYEEEERQRGNFPDRFSGHQFPNYSSELNVNALLLGDSALYLCASSFGTNLPSGAFFGQGTRLTVV.

The CDR3 DNA reads as TGCGCCAGCGAGGGGGGCTTCTCCTACAATGAGCAGTTCTTC. Its protein product is CASEGGFSYNEQFF. The rearrangement joins TRBV10-2 to TRBJ2-1, with D perhaps TRBD1 or TRBD2 (6 bases each). The CDR3 runs 14 residues. V lost 8 bases to trimming and J lost 0 bases, with 11 bases between them. CDR1 is WSHSY, CDR2 SAAADI, per germline.

V is TRBV7-3 and J is TRBJ2-2; D is undetermined. This CDR3 has 15 residues. V was clipped by 4 bases and J by 8 bases, with 17 bases between them. Germline CDR1 is SGHTA and CDR2 is FQGTGA. DNA for the CDR3: TGTGCCAGCAGCTCCAATCCCAAGGGCCGAGGGGAGCTGTTTTTT. Translation: CASSSNPKGRGELFF. Full variable domain (outside the CDR3, taken from reference TRBV7-3 and TRBJ2-2): GAGVSQTPSNKVTEKGKYVELRCDPISGHTALYWYRQSLGQGPEFLIYFQGTGAADDSGLPNDRFFAVRPEGSVSTLKIQRTERGDSAVYLCASSSNPKGRGELFFGEGSRLTVL.

The gene calls are TRBV7-8 and TRBJ1-2; 10 nucleotides agree with TRBD1. The germline CDR1 and CDR2 sequences are SGHVS and FQNEAQ. The CDR3 runs to 16 residues. V lost 4 bases and J lost 6; bases outside the gene matches: 11. For the CDR3, the DNA is TGTGCCAGCAGCTCCCGATTAGACAGGGGGCGACATGGCTACACCTTC. It codes for CASSSRLDRGRHGYTF.

The chain uses TRBV12-5 and TRBJ2-3; 7 bases are a match to TRBD2. Germline values: CDR1 LGHNT, CDR2 FRNRAP. J lost 2 bases, V lost 3 bases, and 14 bases had no gene match. CDR3 size: 18 residues. CDR3 nucleotide sequence: TGTGCTAGTGGTTTTTCGGTTTCTAGCGGACCCTACACAGATACGCAGTATTTT. As protein: CASGFSVSSGPYTDTQYF. Based on the CDR3 plus reference TRBV12-5 and TRBJ2-3, the full variable domain is DARVTQTPRHKVTEMGQEVTMRCQPILGHNTVFWYRQTMMQGLELLAYFRNRAPLDDSGMPKDRFSAEMPDATLATLKIQPSEPRDSAVYFCASGFSVSSGPYTDTQYFGPGTRLTVL.

The V gene is TRBV10-3, the J gene TRBJ2-2; D is uncertain. The CDR3 is 16 amino acids. V was clipped by 0 bases and J by 6 bases, with 14 bases between them. Germline V lookup: CDR1 ENHRY, CDR2 SYGVKD. The CDR3 is CAISESVGERPGELFF. Written as DNA, the CDR3 is TGTGCCATCAGTGAGTCGGTTGGGGAAAGGCCCGGGGAGCTGTTTTTT.

The chain is built from TRBV9 and TRBJ1-1; D is unresolved. The V end was cut by 0 bases, the J end by 1 base, with 7 bases between. The CDR3 has 14 residues. From germline, CDR1 is SGDLS and CDR2 YYNGEE. CDR3 in DNA: TGTGCCAGCAGCGTAGATAACGGGAACACTGAAGCTTTCTTT. It yields the protein CASSVDNGNTEAFF.

The chain recombines TRBV19 with TRBJ1-1; TRBD1 matches at 8 bases. Per the germline V gene, CDR1 is LNHDA and CDR2 is SQIVND (reference sequence). The J segment lost 6 bases and the V segment lost 6 bases, leaving 6 bases of the junction unmatched. The CDR3 spans 13 residues. The DNA for the CDR3 is TGTGCCAGTAGCAATAACAGGGGGTCTGAAGCTTTCTTT. Translated: CASSNNRGSEAFF.

This rearrangement joins TRBV6-4 to TRBJ1-1; no clear D gene. CDR1 is MRHNA, CDR2 SNTAGT, per germline. This CDR3 is 13 amino acids long. Trimming removed 6 bases from V and 1 base from J, with 9 bases in between. CDR3 loop: CASRHEGNTEAFF. The DNA for the CDR3 is TGTGCCAGCAGACACGAGGGGAACACTGAAGCTTTCTTT.